This T cell receptor (beta chain) was captured in a study of shared clonotypes between healthy human individuals. Per the germline V gene, CDR1 is MGHDK and CDR2 is SYGVNS. The V end was cut by 3 bases, the J end by 1 base, with 6 bases between. CDR3 length: 13 amino acids. Assay: immunoSEQ multiplex PCR; the TCRdb copy retains only in-frame clones and omits some. Altogether 2 million to 2.5 million clones are present, nearly 97% being singletons, with the ten largest covering approximately 0.13%. The chain combines TRBV25-1 with TRBJ1-1; D is uncertain. The source is a young man in good health. Specimen: naive CD4+ T cells sorted from blood. The subset: CD45RA+ positively selected. Here the CDR3 DNA reads TGTGCCAGCAGTGAGCCGGGGAACACTGAAGCTTTCTTT. As protein: CASSEPGNTEAFF.